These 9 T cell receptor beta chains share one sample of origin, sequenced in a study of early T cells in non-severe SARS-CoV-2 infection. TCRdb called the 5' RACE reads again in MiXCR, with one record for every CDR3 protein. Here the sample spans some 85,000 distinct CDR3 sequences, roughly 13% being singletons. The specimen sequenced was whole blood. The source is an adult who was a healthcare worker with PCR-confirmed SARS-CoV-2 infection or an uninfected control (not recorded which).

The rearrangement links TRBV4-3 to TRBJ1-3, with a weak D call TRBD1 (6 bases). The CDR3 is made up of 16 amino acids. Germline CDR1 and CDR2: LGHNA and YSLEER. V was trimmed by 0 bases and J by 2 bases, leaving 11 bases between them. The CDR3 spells CASSQDRNRAGNTIYF. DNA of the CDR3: TGCGCCAGCAGCCAAGATCGGAACAGGGCTGGAAACACCATATATTTT.

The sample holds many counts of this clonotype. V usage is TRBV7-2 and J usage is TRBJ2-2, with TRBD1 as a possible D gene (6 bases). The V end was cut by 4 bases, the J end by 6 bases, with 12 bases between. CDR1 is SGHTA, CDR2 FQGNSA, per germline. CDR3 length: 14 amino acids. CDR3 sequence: CASSSHRVSGELFF. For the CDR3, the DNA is TGTGCCAGCAGCTCCCACAGGGTCTCCGGGGAGCTGTTTTTT.

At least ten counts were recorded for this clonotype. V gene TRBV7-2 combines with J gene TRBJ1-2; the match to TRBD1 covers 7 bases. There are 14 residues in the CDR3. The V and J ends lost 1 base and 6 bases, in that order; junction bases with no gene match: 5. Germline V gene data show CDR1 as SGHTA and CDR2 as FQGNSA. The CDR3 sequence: CASSLVGRGNGYTF. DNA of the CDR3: TGTGCCAGCAGCTTAGTCGGCAGGGGGAATGGCTACACCTTC.

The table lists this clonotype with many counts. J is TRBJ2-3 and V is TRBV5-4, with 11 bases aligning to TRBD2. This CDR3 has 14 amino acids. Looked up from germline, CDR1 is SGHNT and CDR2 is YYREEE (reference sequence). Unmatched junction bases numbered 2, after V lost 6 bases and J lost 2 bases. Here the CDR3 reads CASTSGGSTDTQYF. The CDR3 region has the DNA TGTGCCAGCACTAGCGGGGGGTCCACAGATACGCAGTATTTT.

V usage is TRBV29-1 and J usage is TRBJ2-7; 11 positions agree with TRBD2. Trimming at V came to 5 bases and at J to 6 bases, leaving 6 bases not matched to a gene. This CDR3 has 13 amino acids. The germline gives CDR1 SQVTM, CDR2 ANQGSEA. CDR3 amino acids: CSVILAGVFEQYF. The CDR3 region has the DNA TGCAGCGTTATACTAGCGGGGGTTTTCGAGCAGTACTTC.

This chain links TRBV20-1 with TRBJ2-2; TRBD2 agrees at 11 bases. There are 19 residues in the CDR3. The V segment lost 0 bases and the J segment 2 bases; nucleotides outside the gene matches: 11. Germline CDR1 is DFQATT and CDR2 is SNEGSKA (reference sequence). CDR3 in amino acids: CSARDLKLAGDLNTGELFF. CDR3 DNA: TGCAGTGCTAGAGATCTAAAACTAGCGGGGGACCTTAACACCGGGGAGCTGTTTTTT.

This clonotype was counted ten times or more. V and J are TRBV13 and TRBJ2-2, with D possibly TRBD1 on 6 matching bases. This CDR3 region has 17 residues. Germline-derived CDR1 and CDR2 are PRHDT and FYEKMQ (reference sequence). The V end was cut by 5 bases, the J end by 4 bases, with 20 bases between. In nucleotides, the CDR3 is TGTGCCAGCAGCCCGGCCGTGGGCAGGGGAGTCACCGGGGAGCTGTTTTTT. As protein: CASSPAVGRGVTGELFF.

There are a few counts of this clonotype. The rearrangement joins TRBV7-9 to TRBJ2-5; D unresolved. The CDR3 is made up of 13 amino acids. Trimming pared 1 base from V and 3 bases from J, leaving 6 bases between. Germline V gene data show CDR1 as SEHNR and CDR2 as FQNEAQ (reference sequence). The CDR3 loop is CASSLDREETQYF. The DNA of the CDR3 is TGTGCCAGCAGCTTAGACAGAGAAGAGACCCAGTACTTC. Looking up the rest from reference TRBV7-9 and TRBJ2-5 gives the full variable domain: DTGVSQNPRHKITKRGQNVTFRCDPISEHNRLYWYRQTLGQGPEFLTYFQNEAQLEKSRLLSDRFSAERPKGSFSTLEIQRTEQGDSAMYLCASSLDREETQYFGPGTRLLVL.

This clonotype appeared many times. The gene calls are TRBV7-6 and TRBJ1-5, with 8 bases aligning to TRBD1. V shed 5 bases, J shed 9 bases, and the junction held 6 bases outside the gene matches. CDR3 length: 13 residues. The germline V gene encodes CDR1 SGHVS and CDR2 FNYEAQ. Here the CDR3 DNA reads TGTGCCAGCAGCCAGACAGGGGTTGGGCCCCAGCATTTT. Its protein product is CASSQTGVGPQHF.